These 6 T cell receptor beta chains originate from one sample sequenced in a study of beta chain features in type 1 diabetes. For these receptors, no antigen is known. Study outcomes and limitations: Moderately but significantly shorter TCRB CDR3s were found in Type 1 diabetes patients in all four CD4+ subsets.

Expressed TCRB transcripts got sequenced, as all isolated RNA was reverse transcribed. Using immunoSEQ multiplex PCR, the repertoire was profiled, and TCRdb retains in-frame clones only, with some absent. Of 680,000 or so clones listed, about an eighth were seen once; the top ten hold roughly 0.022%. Input material: naive CD4+ T cells from blood. Receptor source: a man between 18 and 35 years old with type 1 diabetes.

The chain joins TRBV10-3 to TRBJ2-1; 7 nucleotides align to TRBD2. Germline CDR1 ENHRY, CDR2 SYGVKD. The CDR3 has 13 amino acids. V shed 10 bases, J shed 4 bases, and the junction held 7 bases outside the gene matches. The CDR3 coding sequence is TGTGCCACGGGGCTAGCGGCATACAATGAGCAGTTCTTC. It codes for CATGLAAYNEQFF.

This rearrangement joins TRBV10-3 to TRBJ2-2; D is unresolved. CDR1 and CDR2 (germline): ENHRY, SYGVKD. The V gene lost 3 bases and the J gene lost 5 bases, with 13 bases spanning the gap. The length of the CDR3 is 15 residues. The CDR3 DNA follows: TGTGCCATCAGTGAATCGTCAGGCAGGACCGGGGAGCTGTTTTTT. Amino acids: CAISESSGRTGELFF.

This CDR3 is CASSLLPGASDTQYF. The CDR3 DNA sequence: TGTGCCAGCAGTTTATTGCCAGGGGCCTCAGATACGCAGTATTTT. The V and J genes are TRBV28 and TRBJ2-3, with TRBD1 as a possible D gene (6 bases). Germline V gene data show CDR1 as MDHEN and CDR2 as SYDVKM. The germline V and J ends were trimmed by 1 base and 4 bases, with 12 bases remaining between them. The CDR3 loop spans 15 amino acids. The full variable domain, its missing parts supplied by reference TRBV28 and TRBJ2-3, is DVKVTQSSRYLVKRTGEKVFLECVQDMDHENMFWYRQDPGLGLRLIYFSYDVKMKEKGDIPEGYSVSREKKERFSLILESASTNQTSMYLCASSLLPGASDTQYFGPGTRLTVL.

The chain has TRBV7-9 and TRBJ1-2; TRBD1 aligns across 8 bases. The germline V gene has CDR1 SEHNR and CDR2 FQNEAQ (reference sequence). There are 17 residues in the CDR3. V was pared by 3 bases and J by 1 base, with 10 bases of the junction left unmatched. DNA of the CDR3: TGTGCCAGCAGCTTCTCCGACAGGGGAGGTGGTAACTATGGCTACACCTTC. Its protein product is CASSFSDRGGGNYGYTF. The full variable domain, rest sourced from reference TRBV7-9 and TRBJ1-2, is DTGVSQNPRHKITKRGQNVTFRCDPISEHNRLYWYRQTLGQGPEFLTYFQNEAQLEKSRLLSDRFSAERPKGSFSTLEIQRTEQGDSAMYLCASSFSDRGGGNYGYTFGSGTRLTVV.

This clone turned up a few times. The chain carries TRBV10-1 and TRBJ2-2, with D possibly being TRBD2 (5 bases). The CDR3 totals 14 residues. Trimming removed 0 bases from V and 6 bases from J, with 8 bases in between. Germline-derived CDR1 and CDR2 are WNHNN and SYGVQD (reference sequence). CDR3 sequence: CASSESEGPGELFF. The CDR3 DNA sequence: TGCGCCAGCAGTGAGTCCGAGGGTCCCGGGGAGCTGTTTTTT.

The V and J genes are TRBV5-1 and TRBJ1-6; 7 bases map to TRBD1. The CDR3 has 14 amino acids. Germline CDR1 SGHRS, CDR2 YFSETQ. V dropped 4 bases and J dropped 9; count of bases not matched to a gene: 7. Here the CDR3 DNA reads TGCGCCAGCAGCGAGACAGGGACCAGTTCACCCCTCCACTTT. Translating gives CASSETGTSSPLHF.